This entry lists 30 T cell receptor beta chains sequenced from one sample in a study of T cell responses to AZD1222 COVID-19 vaccine. Profiling relied on immunoSEQ multiplex PCR, and the TCRdb table lists in-frame clones only, not all of them. Here the sample spans some 130,000 clones, roughly 88% being singletons. This sample comprised peripheral blood, obtained on day 0 of AZD1222 vaccination. The origin of the receptors is an adult in good health.

The genes are TRBV7-2 and TRBJ1-6; tentatively, D is TRBD1 (5 bases). This CDR3 has 15 amino acids. The germline V gene encodes CDR1 SGHTA and CDR2 FQGNSA. V gave up 7 bases and J gave up 6 bases, with 16 bases separating them. The DNA of the CDR3 is TGTGCCAGCACCCCTTCGGACAATACTAATTCACCCCTCCACTTT. Protein sequence: CASTPSDNTNSPLHF.

The chain has TRBV19 and TRBJ1-5, with D uncertain. The germline V gene has CDR1 LNHDA and CDR2 SQIVND (reference sequence). CDR3 length: 15 residues. Trimming took off 8 bases at V and 0 bases at J, with 14 bases between the two ends. The chain's CDR3 is CASLLQSISNQPQHF. CDR3 in DNA: TGTGCCAGTTTGTTGCAGTCCATTAGCAATCAGCCCCAGCATTTT. Full variable domain (outside the CDR3, taken from reference TRBV19 and TRBJ1-5): DGGITQSPKYLFRKEGQNVTLSCEQNLNHDAMYWYRQDPGQGLRLIYYSQIVNDFQKGDIAEGYSVSREKKESFPLTVTSAQKNPTAFYLCASLLQSISNQPQHFGDGTRLSIL.

This clone was observed a handful of times. The chain has TRBV6-5 and TRBJ1-1, with 10 bases that match TRBD1. Germline trimming cut 6 bases from V and 6 bases from J; bases unmatched to any gene: 4. This CDR3 region has 13 residues. Germline V gives CDR1 MNHEY, CDR2 SVGAGI. This CDR3 reads CASRWTGGSEAFF. CDR3 sequence (DNA): TGTGCCAGCAGATGGACAGGGGGTTCTGAAGCTTTCTTT.

The CDR3: CASSQTGDPESEQFF. In nucleotides, the CDR3 is TGTGCCAGCAGCCAAACGGGGGACCCCGAGAGTGAGCAGTTCTTC. J is TRBJ2-1 and V is TRBV4-2, with D tentatively TRBD2 (6 bases). This CDR3 contains 15 residues. V shed 2 bases and J shed 9 bases, with 17 bases lying between them. CDR1 is LGHNA and CDR2 is YNFKEQ in the germline V gene.

This clone has just one count. V gene TRBV6-5 combines with J gene TRBJ2-7; D is uncertain. Per the germline V gene, CDR1 is MNHEY and CDR2 is SVGAGI. This CDR3 comprises 12 residues. Trimming stripped 7 bases from V and 4 bases from J, with 11 bases between. CDR3 in DNA: TGTGCCAGCACCCTAAAAGGGTACGAGCAGTACTTC. The encoded protein is CASTLKGYEQYF.

The chain carries TRBV19 and TRBJ2-2, with 13 bases fitting TRBD2. The germline gives CDR1 LNHDA, CDR2 SQIVND (reference sequence). The CDR3 is 18 amino acids. The V gene end was trimmed by 3 bases and the J gene end by 4 bases; junction bases not matched to a gene: 8. DNA of the CDR3: TGTGCCAGTAGTATCCACCAGACTAGCGGGAGGCTCACCGGGGAGCTGTTTTTT. It is translated as CASSIHQTSGRLTGELFF.

This clone was seen a single time. The CDR3 region has the DNA TGTGCCAGCAGCCAATCCCCTGGGGGGTACGGCAATCAGCCCCAGCATTTT. Translating gives CASSQSPGGYGNQPQHF. The chain carries TRBV4-2 and TRBJ1-5; D might be TRBD1 (5 bases). The CDR3 sequence is 17 residues long. Trimming pared 2 bases from V and 2 bases from J, leaving 16 bases between. Germline V gene lookup returns CDR1 LGHNA and CDR2 YNFKEQ.

CDR3 region: CASSPQQNTEAFF. The CDR3 nucleotides are TGTGCCAGCAGTCCCCAGCAGAACACTGAAGCTTTCTTT. The chain is built from TRBV6-5 and TRBJ1-1; D is unresolved. V was trimmed by 5 bases and J by 1 base, leaving 8 bases between them. Germline CDR1 is MNHEY and CDR2 is SVGAGI. The CDR3 has 13 amino acids.

The chain couples TRBV9 to TRBJ2-1; D tentatively fits TRBD1 or TRBD2 (5 bases each). Trimming left V 3 bases short and J 4 bases short, with 14 bases between. From germline, CDR1 is SGDLS and CDR2 YYNGEE. The CDR3 has 15 amino acids. This CDR3 is CASSEGRDRYNEQFF. Written as DNA, the CDR3 is TGTGCCAGCAGCGAGGGACGTGACCGGTACAATGAGCAGTTCTTC.

To note about this clone: Other nucleotide sequences in the sample specify the same CDR3. V gene TRBV11-2 combines with J gene TRBJ2-4; D ambiguous. CDR3 size: 14 residues. V was clipped by 4 bases and J by 0 bases, with 7 bases between them. Germline assignment: CDR1 SGHAT and CDR2 FQNNGV. DNA for the CDR3: TGTGCCAGCAGCTCCAGACTAGCCAAAAACATTCAGTACTTC. Its translation: CASSSRLAKNIQYF.

This clone was detected a few times. The chain couples TRBV20-1 to TRBJ1-1; D not resolved. Per the germline V gene, CDR1 is DFQATT and CDR2 is SNEGSKA (reference sequence). The CDR3 consists of 10 residues. With 3 bases removed from V and 11 bases from J, the gap between germline ends came to 10 bases. The CDR3 region has the DNA TGCAGTGCTAGCGGCCCGGGGGCTTTCTTT. As protein: CSASGPGAFF.

The chain combines TRBV5-1 with TRBJ2-3; 10 bases line up with TRBD2. The CDR3 consists of 15 residues. With V trimmed by 4 bases and J by 2 bases, 4 bases remained unmatched. From germline, CDR1 is SGHRS and CDR2 YFSETQ. The CDR3 sequence is CASSLLAGDTDTQYF. CDR3 bases: TGCGCCAGCAGCCTGCTAGCGGGAGACACAGATACGCAGTATTTT. Looking up the rest from reference TRBV5-1 and TRBJ2-3 gives the full variable domain: KAGVTQTPRYLIKTRGQQVTLSCSPISGHRSVSWYQQTPGQGLQFLFEYFSETQRNKGNFPGRFSGRQFSNSRSEMNVSTLELGDSALYLCASSLLAGDTDTQYFGPGTRLTVL.

About this clone itself: At one boundary the junction diverges from the germline segment, which might be a read error. The rearrangement uses TRBV3-1 (or the pseudogene TRBV3-2) and TRBJ1-2, with no clear D. CDR1 LGHDT and CDR2 YNNKEL come from the germline V gene (reference sequence). The CDR3 totals 15 residues. The CDR3 spells CASSQGYSANYGYAF. DNA for the CDR3: TGTGCCAGCAGCCAAGGCTATTCGGCGAACTATGGCTACGCCTTC.

This sequence joins TRBV24-1 and TRBJ1-2; 7 positions match TRBD1. Unmatched junction bases numbered 10, after V lost 3 bases and J lost 7 bases. CDR1 and CDR2 from the germline V gene are KGHDR and SFDVKD. The CDR3 is 15 residues long. CDR3 sequence: CATSDRFRGDIGYTF. CDR3 DNA sequence: TGTGCCACCAGTGATAGGTTCAGGGGGGATATTGGCTACACCTTC.

V usage is TRBV9 and J usage is TRBJ2-5; 7 bases agree with TRBD1. The CDR3 has 14 residues. With 0 bases clipped from V and 5 bases from J, the junction kept 4 bases outside the gene matches. Germline assignment: CDR1 SGDLS and CDR2 YYNGEE. DNA of the CDR3: TGTGCCAGCAGCGTAGAGGGCAGGGGGGAGACCCAGTACTTC. Translation gives CASSVEGRGETQYF.

The chain combines TRBV11-2 with TRBJ1-1; 10 nucleotides agree with TRBD1. Germline assignment: CDR1 SGHAT and CDR2 FQNNGV. V was pared by 5 bases and J by 10 bases, with 10 bases of the junction left unmatched. This CDR3 region has 14 residues. CDR3 bases: TGTGCCAGCAGCCCGGGAGGGGGACAGGGGTCAGCTTTCTTT. Translation: CASSPGGGQGSAFF.

This rearrangement joins TRBV29-1 to TRBJ2-1, with TRBD1 identical over 10 bases. The CDR3 has 12 amino acids. V lost 6 bases, J lost 7 bases, and 3 bases stayed unmatched. The germline V gene encodes CDR1 SQVTM and CDR2 ANQGSEA. CDR3 bases: TGCAGCGTGGGGGACAGGGGAAATGAGCAGTTCTTC. This translates into CSVGDRGNEQFF.

In this sample, this clone turned up a few times. V usage is TRBV15 and J usage is TRBJ1-2, with 9 nucleotides matching TRBD1. The V gene's germline CDR1 is LNHNV and CDR2 YYDKDF (reference sequence). The CDR3 length is 14 residues. With V trimmed by 1 base and J by 4 bases, 1 base remained unmatched. CDR3 DNA: TGTGCCACCAGCAGAGTACAGGGGGCCTATGGCTACACCTTC. This encodes CATSRVQGAYGYTF.

The chain employs TRBV19 and TRBJ1-5; 7 nucleotides match TRBD1. The ends lost 6 bases at V and 4 bases at J; junction bases unmatched: 6. This CDR3 spans 14 amino acids. Germline V gene sequence: CDR1 LNHDA, CDR2 SQIVND (reference sequence). Here the CDR3 reads CASRTDRINQPQHF. CDR3 DNA: TGTGCCAGTAGAACGGACAGGATAAATCAGCCCCAGCATTTT.

In its sample, this clone was seen many times. This chain joins TRBV27 and TRBJ2-5; D not certain. V gave up 5 bases and J gave up 0 bases, with 4 bases separating them. The length of the CDR3 is 12 residues. Germline CDR1 and CDR2: MNHEY and SMNVEV (reference sequence). This CDR3 reads CASSAYQETQYF. CDR3 nucleotide sequence: TGTGCCAGCAGTGCTTACCAAGAGACCCAGTACTTC.

This clone was observed once. The chain has TRBV7-9 and TRBJ1-1; unclear D gene. The CDR3 is 13 amino acids. CDR1 and CDR2 from the germline V gene are SEHNR and FQNEAQ (reference sequence). V was clipped by 6 bases and J by 1 base, with 9 bases between them. The CDR3 sequence: CASSRASNTEAFF. The CDR3 coding sequence is TGTGCCAGCAGTAGGGCTTCGAACACTGAAGCTTTCTTT.

As DNA, the CDR3 is TGTGCCAGCTCACCAGGGAGACTAGCGGAGGCGGATACGCAGTATTTT. Translation: CASSPGRLAEADTQYF. The chain combines TRBV18 with TRBJ2-3, with 9 positions matching TRBD2. After removal of 2 bases from V and 6 bases from J, the junction contained 9 bases not matched to a gene. Germline V CDR1 and CDR2: KGHSH, LQKENI. The CDR3 spans 16 residues.

This chain connects TRBV6-5 to TRBJ1-5; D is perhaps TRBD1 (6 bases). CDR1 is MNHEY and CDR2 is SVGAGI in the germline V gene. V lost 6 bases and J lost 4, with 16 bases in between. The CDR3 sequence is 15 residues long. Here the CDR3 reads CASRPAGGRNQPQHF. The CDR3 coding sequence is TGTGCCAGCAGACCGGCGGGGGGGCGAAATCAGCCCCAGCATTTT.

The chain links TRBV5-4 to TRBJ2-5; 8 bases are a match to TRBD2. CDR1 and CDR2 (germline): SGHNT, YYREEE (reference sequence). With V trimmed by 3 bases and J by 4 bases, 8 bases remained unmatched. The CDR3 covers 15 residues. The CDR3 loop reads CASSWAAGGGETQYF. The DNA of the CDR3 is TGTGCCAGCAGCTGGGCTGCGGGGGGCGGAGAGACCCAGTACTTC.

This chain joins TRBV19 and TRBJ1-1, with 7 nucleotides matching TRBD1. Germline CDR1 and CDR2: LNHDA and SQIVND (reference sequence). V gave up 4 bases and J gave up 2 bases; unmatched junction bases: 4. CDR3 length: 14 residues. This chain's CDR3 is CASSTYRGNTEAFF. DNA of the CDR3: TGTGCCAGTAGTACCTACAGGGGAAACACTGAAGCTTTCTTT.

This chain links TRBV3-1 (or the pseudogene TRBV3-2) with TRBJ1-1; D unclear. The V end was cut by 0 bases, the J end by 0 bases, with 5 bases between. CDR3 length: 14 residues. CDR1 and CDR2 from the germline V gene are LGHDT and YNNKEL (reference sequence). CDR3 nucleotides: TGTGCCAGCAGCCAAGAAAGGGTGAACACTGAAGCTTTCTTT. It encodes CASSQERVNTEAFF.

The chain uses TRBV11-3 and TRBJ2-3, with TRBD2 matching 12 bases. V dropped 4 bases and J dropped 8; count of bases not matched to a gene: 13. CDR1 and CDR2 from the germline V gene are SGHNT and YENEEA. The CDR3 is made up of 17 amino acids. The CDR3 nucleotides are TGTGCCAGCAGCTCCACTCCGACTAGCGGGAGATGGGGTACGCAGTATTTT. Amino acid sequence: CASSSTPTSGRWGTQYF.

The chain joins TRBV13 to TRBJ2-5; D remains unclear. The CDR3 loop spans 12 amino acids. Trimming removed 1 base from V and 7 bases from J, with 7 bases in between. Germline CDR1 PRHDT, CDR2 FYEKMQ (reference sequence). The CDR3 DNA is TGTGCCAGCAGCTTAGAGGACGGGACCCAGTACTTC. This gives the protein CASSLEDGTQYF.

The chain has TRBV13 and TRBJ1-2; 7 bases agree with TRBD1. Germline V lookup: CDR1 PRHDT, CDR2 FYEKMQ (reference sequence). The CDR3 totals 18 residues. Losses at the gene ends were 1 base for V and 8 bases for J; bases not matched to a gene: 19. The CDR3, as DNA: TGTGCCAGCAGCTTAGACCAGTTTAAACTGCAGGGGGTTAAGGGCTACACCTTC. As protein: CASSLDQFKLQGVKGYTF.

The chain couples TRBV5-1 to TRBJ2-1; TRBD2 matches at 13 bases. Germline V gives CDR1 SGHRS, CDR2 YFSETQ. The CDR3 spans 16 residues. The V segment lost 5 bases and the J segment 1 base; nucleotides outside the gene matches: 3. CDR3 nucleotide sequence: TGCGCCAGCAGGGAGACTAGCGGGGGGTCCTACAATGAGCAGTTCTTC. This codes for CASRETSGGSYNEQFF.